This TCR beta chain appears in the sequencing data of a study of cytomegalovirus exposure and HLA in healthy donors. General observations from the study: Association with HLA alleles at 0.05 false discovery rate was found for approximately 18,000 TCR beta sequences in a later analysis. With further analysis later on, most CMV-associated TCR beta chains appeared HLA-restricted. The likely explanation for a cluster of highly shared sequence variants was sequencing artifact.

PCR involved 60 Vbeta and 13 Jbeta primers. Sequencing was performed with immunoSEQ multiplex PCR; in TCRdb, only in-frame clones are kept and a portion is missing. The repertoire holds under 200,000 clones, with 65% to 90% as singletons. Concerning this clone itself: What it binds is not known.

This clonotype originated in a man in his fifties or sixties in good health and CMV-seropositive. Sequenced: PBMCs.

The CDR3 protein is CASRTRGTDTIYF. Here the CDR3 DNA reads TGTGCCAGCAGGACCAGGGGGACGGACACCATATATTTT. V and J are TRBV28 and TRBJ1-3, with 7 bases aligning to TRBD1. CDR3 size: 13 residues. In germline, CDR1 is MDHEN, CDR2 SYDVKM. V lost 6 bases, J lost 8 bases, and 7 bases stayed unmatched.